This entry concerns a single T cell receptor beta chain. Its antigen is unidentified. These data are taken from a study of shared clonotypes between healthy human individuals. CD45RA+ naive and CD45RA-negative memory subsets were separated from CD4+ cells. Libraries were prepared by immunoSEQ multiplex PCR; TCRdb keeps only in-frame clonotypes and omits some of them. The sample has roughly 2.5 million clones; over 85% are singletons. Whole-study findings and limits: All-four-donor shared clonotypes had higher generation probabilities than non-shared clonotypes did. Sequencing depth was expected to affect clonotype sharing among donors.

Input material: naive CD4+ T cells sorted from blood. The subset was: CD45RA+ positively selected. This clonotype was sampled from a man between 18 and 35 years old in good health.

In DNA, the CDR3 is TGCAGCGTTGAAGGGAGAAGCCAGGGTCGCTACGAGCAGTACTTC. Protein sequence: CSVEGRSQGRYEQYF. The chain links TRBV29-1 to TRBJ2-7, with a possible D match to TRBD1 (5 bases). This CDR3 comprises 15 residues. V gave up 1 base and J gave up 3 bases, with 16 bases separating them. The germline V gene encodes CDR1 SQVTM and CDR2 ANQGSEA.